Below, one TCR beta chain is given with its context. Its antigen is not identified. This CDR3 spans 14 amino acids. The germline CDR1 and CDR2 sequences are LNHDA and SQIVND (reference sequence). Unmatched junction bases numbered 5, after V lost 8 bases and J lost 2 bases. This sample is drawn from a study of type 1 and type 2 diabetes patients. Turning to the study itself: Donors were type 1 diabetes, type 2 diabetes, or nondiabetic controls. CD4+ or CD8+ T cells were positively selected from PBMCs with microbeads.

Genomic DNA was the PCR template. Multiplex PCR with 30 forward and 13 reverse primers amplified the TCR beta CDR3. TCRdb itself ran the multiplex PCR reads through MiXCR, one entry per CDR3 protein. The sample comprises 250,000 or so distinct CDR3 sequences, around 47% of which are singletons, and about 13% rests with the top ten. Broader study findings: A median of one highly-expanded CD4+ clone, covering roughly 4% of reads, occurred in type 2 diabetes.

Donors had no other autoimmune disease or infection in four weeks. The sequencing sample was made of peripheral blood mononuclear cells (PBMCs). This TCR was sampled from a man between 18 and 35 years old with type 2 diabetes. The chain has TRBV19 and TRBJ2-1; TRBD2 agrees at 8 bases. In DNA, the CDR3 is TGTGCCAGTCAACAAGCGGGAGCCTACAATGAGCAGTTCTTC. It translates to CASQQAGAYNEQFF. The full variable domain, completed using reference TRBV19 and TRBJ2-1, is DGGITQSPKYLFRKEGQNVTLSCEQNLNHDAMYWYRQDPGQGLRLIYYSQIVNDFQKGDIAEGYSVSREKKESFPLTVTSAQKNPTAFYLCASQQAGAYNEQFFGPGTRLTVL.